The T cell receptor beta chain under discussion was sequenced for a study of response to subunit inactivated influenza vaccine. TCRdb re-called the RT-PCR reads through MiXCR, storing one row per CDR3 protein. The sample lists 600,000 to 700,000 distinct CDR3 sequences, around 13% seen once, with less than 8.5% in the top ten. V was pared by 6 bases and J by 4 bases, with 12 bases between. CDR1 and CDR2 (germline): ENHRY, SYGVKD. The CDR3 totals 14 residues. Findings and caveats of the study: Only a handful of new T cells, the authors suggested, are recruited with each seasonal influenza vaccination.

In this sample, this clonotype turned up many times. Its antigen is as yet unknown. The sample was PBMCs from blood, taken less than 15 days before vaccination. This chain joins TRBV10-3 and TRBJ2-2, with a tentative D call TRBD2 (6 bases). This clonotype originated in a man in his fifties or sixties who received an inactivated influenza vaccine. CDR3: CAIRASEVTGELFF. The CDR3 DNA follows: TGTGCCATCAGGGCTAGCGAAGTCACCGGGGAGCTGTTTTTT.